Below, 21 T cell receptor beta chains from the same sample are listed, as sequenced in a study of vaccination and CD4 T cells after COVID-19 (dated by TCRdb to the early 2020s). The library was built by means of PCR. The run used an Illumina iSeq 100. DNA from cultured CD4+ T cells underwent TCR sequencing with the Oncomine TCR Beta short-read assay at the Johns Hopkins FTIC core. TCRdb applied fastp at Q25 and MiXCR to the public reads, then kept only in-frame beta chains. Every entry covers one CDR3 protein and lists the most common genes and DNA from its rows. Within this sample are 20,000 to 25,000 distinct CDR3 sequences, with about 31% of them counted one time only. 12% of the sample is in the top ten clones. The sample's treatment or condition label, decoded: roughly 10-day PBMC culture with coronavirus spike peptide pools or control peptides (ViraFEST assay). These receptors lack a known antigen.

Sequencing used cultured CD4+ T cells from blood. The receptors stem from a human donor with COVID-19.

The V call is TRBV7-2, the J call TRBJ2-3; D is ambiguous. Germline assignment: CDR1 SGHTA and CDR2 FQGNSA. V was shortened by 5 bases and J by 4 bases, with 7 bases between the two germline ends. The CDR3 has 12 residues. In DNA, the CDR3 is TGTGCCAGCAGCCCTTATGCAGATACGCAGTATTTT. Protein product: CASSPYADTQYF.

This clonotype showed up just a few times. The chain links TRBV19 to TRBJ1-2; 12 bases agree with TRBD1. This CDR3 comprises 17 residues. Germline V gene lookup returns CDR1 LNHDA and CDR2 SQIVND (reference sequence). The J segment lost 8 bases and the V segment lost 1 base, leaving 11 bases of the junction unmatched. The DNA for the CDR3 is TGTGCCAGTAGTATAGTGGGACAGGGGGCTGTGCGGGAAGGCTACACCTTC. Residues: CASSIVGQGAVREGYTF.

This chain connects TRBV20-1 to TRBJ2-1, with D tentatively TRBD2 (5 bases). Germline CDR1 and CDR2: DFQATT and SNEGSKA (reference sequence). The length of the CDR3 is 14 residues. The ends were cut back, 3 bases at V and 5 bases at J, with 14 bases in the middle. The chain's CDR3 is CSASRGLENNEQFF. CDR3 bases: TGCAGTGCTAGCAGAGGGCTGGAAAACAATGAGCAGTTCTTC.

This clonotype came up a few times. The chain uses TRBV6-2 or TRBV6-3 and TRBJ1-5, with unresolved D. Per germline, CDR1 MNHEY and CDR2 SVGEGT. V was shortened by 2 bases and J by 7 bases, with 21 bases between the two germline ends. This CDR3 has 17 amino acids. The CDR3 bases are TGTGCCAGCAGTTACACCCAACCTGAGACCCCGGTCCAGCCCCAGCATTTT. It specifies CASSYTQPETPVQPQHF.

This clonotype was seen a handful of times. The chain is built from TRBV6-5 and TRBJ1-1; weak D call: TRBD1 (6 bases). Germline V CDR1 and CDR2: MNHEY, SVGAGI. The CDR3 runs 13 residues. V lost 2 bases to trimming and J lost 4 bases, with 8 bases between them. CDR3 in DNA: TGTGCCAGCAGTTACCAAGGGGGCACTGAAGCTTTCTTT. Translated, it gives CASSYQGGTEAFF.

V gene TRBV11-2 combines with J gene TRBJ2-3; unclear D gene. Germline loops: CDR1 SGHAT, CDR2 FQNNGV. V lost 4 bases, J lost 4 bases, and 15 bases lay in between. CDR3 length: 15 amino acids. CDR3 in amino acids: CASSSWSPWADTQYF. In nucleotides, the CDR3 is TGTGCCAGCAGCTCCTGGTCCCCTTGGGCAGATACGCAGTATTTT. Drawing the rest from reference TRBV11-2 and TRBJ2-3, the complete variable domain is EAGVAQSPRYKIIEKRQSVAFWCNPISGHATLYWYQQILGQGPKLLIQFQNNGVVDDSQLPKDRFSAERLKGVDSTLKIQPAKLEDSAVYLCASSSWSPWADTQYFGPGTRLTVL.

The chain uses TRBV2 and TRBJ1-1, with 8 bases matching TRBD1. CDR1 and CDR2 (germline): SNHLY, FYNNEI. The junction had 8 bases not matched to a gene; V was cut back by 8 bases and J by 0 bases. The CDR3 totals 15 residues. In DNA form, the CDR3 reads TGTGCCAGCTCCAAGGGACAGGTCATGAACACTGAAGCTTTCTTT. This gives the protein CASSKGQVMNTEAFF.

This clonotype turned up a few times. This rearrangement joins TRBV2 to TRBJ2-7; D is uncertain. Germline loops: CDR1 SNHLY, CDR2 FYNNEI. V was shortened by 5 bases and J by 6 bases, with 8 bases between the two germline ends. CDR3 length equals 11 residues. DNA of the CDR3: TGTGCCAGCAGTACGGTTGTCGAGCAGTACTTC. Protein sequence: CASSTVVEQYF.

In this sample, this clonotype turned up a few times. V and J are TRBV7-9 and TRBJ1-2, with D perhaps matching TRBD1 (6 bases). Germline CDR1 SEHNR, CDR2 FQNEAQ (reference sequence). The length of the CDR3 is 13 residues. The V end was cut by 1 base, the J end by 8 bases, with 11 bases between. The CDR3: CASSLVGGWGYTF. In nucleotides, the CDR3 is TGTGCCAGCAGCTTAGTCGGGGGCTGGGGCTACACCTTC.

In this sample, this clonotype turned up a few times. The genes are TRBV9 and TRBJ2-7, with TRBD1 matching 11 bases. V gave up 3 bases and J gave up 3 bases; unmatched junction bases: 2. CDR3 length equals 14 residues. CDR1 and CDR2 (germline): SGDLS, YYNGEE. The CDR3 loop is CASSGGTGGYEQYF. The CDR3 DNA reads TGTGCCAGCAGCGGCGGGACAGGGGGCTACGAGCAGTACTTC.

This rearrangement joins TRBV12-3 or TRBV12-4 to TRBJ1-1; D call uncertain. The CDR3 totals 13 residues. Deletions cut 3 bases from V and 0 bases from J, with 5 bases between. The CDR3 spells CASSLTVNTEAFF. In nucleotides, the CDR3 is TGTGCCAGCAGTTTGACGGTGAACACTGAAGCTTTCTTT.

The chain is built from TRBV10-1 and TRBJ1-4, with D uncertain. Between the trimmed V and J ends, which lost 0 bases and 8 bases, there was a span of 13 bases. CDR3 length: 15 residues. Germline CDR1 WNHNN, CDR2 SYGVQD (reference sequence). The CDR3 coding sequence is TGCGCCAGCAGTGAGTCGGGCTCGGTGGACGAAAAACTGTTTTTT. It encodes CASSESGSVDEKLFF.

The chain uses TRBV5-6 and TRBJ2-5, with 9 bases that match TRBD2. The CDR3 is made up of 15 amino acids. CDR1 SGHDT and CDR2 YYEEEE come from the germline V gene. The trim removed 0 bases at V and 5 bases at J, leaving 5 bases unmatched. CDR3 residues: CASSLVVAGAETQYF. CDR3 nucleotides: TGTGCCAGCAGCTTGGTCGTAGCGGGGGCTGAGACCCAGTACTTC. Combining the CDR3 with reference TRBV5-6 and TRBJ2-5 gives the whole variable domain DAGVTQSPTHLIKTRGQQVTLRCSPKSGHDTVSWYQQALGQGPQFIFQYYEEEERQRGNFPDRFSGHQFPNYSSELNVNALLLGDSALYLCASSLVVAGAETQYFGPGTRLLVL.

The rearrangement uses TRBV14 and TRBJ2-2, with 9 bases that match TRBD1. V was pared by 2 bases and J by 1 base, with 5 bases of the junction left unmatched. There are 17 residues in the CDR3. The germline V gene has CDR1 SGHDN and CDR2 FVKESK. CDR3: CASSQPTGQGNTGELFF. DNA for the CDR3: TGTGCCAGCAGCCAACCTACGGGACAGGGGAACACCGGGGAGCTGTTTTTT. The full variable domain, completed using reference TRBV14 and TRBJ2-2, is EAGVTQFPSHSVIEKGQTVTLRCDPISGHDNLYWYRRVMGKEIKFLLHFVKESKQDESGMPNNRFLAERTGGTYSTLKVQPAELEDSGVYFCASSQPTGQGNTGELFFGEGSRLTVL.

The chain uses TRBV5-6 and TRBJ1-6, with D uncertain. This CDR3 is built from 16 residues. V lost 0 bases to trimming and J lost 0 bases, with 7 bases between them. Germline-derived CDR1 and CDR2 are SGHDT and YYEEEE. The CDR3 DNA follows: TGTGCCAGCAGCTTGGACGGATTCTCCTATAATTCACCCCTCCACTTT. Translation: CASSLDGFSYNSPLHF. The full variable domain, with the rest looked up from reference TRBV5-6 and TRBJ1-6, is DAGVTQSPTHLIKTRGQQVTLRCSPKSGHDTVSWYQQALGQGPQFIFQYYEEEERQRGNFPDRFSGHQFPNYSSELNVNALLLGDSALYLCASSLDGFSYNSPLHFGNGTRLTVT.

This clonotype was recorded a few times. The chain carries TRBV24-1 and TRBJ1-3; D is ambiguous. Germline V gives CDR1 KGHDR, CDR2 SFDVKD. The CDR3 contains 16 residues. The V gene lost 0 bases and the J gene lost 3 bases, with 11 bases spanning the gap. DNA of the CDR3: TGTGCCACCAGTGATTTGTTCCAGAAAAATGGAAACACCATATATTTT. Translation gives CATSDLFQKNGNTIYF.

The chain links TRBV7-2 to TRBJ2-3; D ambiguous. The CDR3 has 15 residues. The germline V and J ends were trimmed by 0 bases and 2 bases, with 9 bases remaining between them. Germline V gene lookup returns CDR1 SGHTA and CDR2 FQGNSA. The chain's CDR3 is CASSLATQFTDTQYF. DNA for the CDR3: TGTGCCAGCAGCTTAGCAACCCAATTCACAGATACGCAGTATTTT.

This clonotype was found a few times. V gene TRBV30 combines with J gene TRBJ1-2, with 8 bases aligning to TRBD1. V was clipped by 2 bases and J by 8 bases; unmatched bases: 10. Germline-derived CDR1 and CDR2 are GTSNPN and SVGIG (reference sequence). CDR3 length: 14 amino acids. CDR3 loop: CAWSRTGTLTGYTF. Here the CDR3 DNA reads TGTGCCTGGAGTAGGACAGGGACTCTAACGGGCTACACCTTC.

This clonotype was seen only a few times. The chain uses TRBV20-1 and TRBJ2-5; 10 nucleotides line up with TRBD2. The length of the CDR3 is 14 residues. V shed 2 bases, J shed 5 bases, and the junction held 5 bases outside the gene matches. Germline V lookup: CDR1 DFQATT, CDR2 SNEGSKA (reference sequence). In DNA, the CDR3 is TGCAGTGCTAGAAAAGCGGGGGGGCCCGAGACCCAGTACTTC. It specifies CSARKAGGPETQYF.

This clonotype was seen only a few times. The chain joins TRBV24-1 to TRBJ2-2, with 9 bases that match TRBD1. The junction had 5 bases not matched to a gene; V was cut back by 4 bases and J by 6 bases. The CDR3 sequence is 15 residues long. Germline CDR1 reads KGHDR; CDR2 reads SFDVKD. In DNA, the CDR3 is TGTGCCACCAGTGACCTGGGACAGGGCGCCGGGGAGCTGTTTTTT. Translation gives CATSDLGQGAGELFF.

The chain couples TRBV29-1 to TRBJ2-7; TRBD1 matches at 12 bases. The length of the CDR3 is 15 residues. Germline CDR1 is SQVTM and CDR2 is ANQGSEA. V dropped 4 bases and J dropped 6; count of bases not matched to a gene: 10. The CDR3 loop is CSVGPGTGGRGEQYF. In DNA, the CDR3 is TGCAGCGTTGGTCCCGGGACAGGGGGCAGGGGCGAGCAGTACTTC.